This T cell receptor (beta chain) was identified during a study of blood T cell repertoires in COVID-19. This clone was seen just once. The table came from immunoSEQ multiplex PCR; TCRdb's copy has only in-frame clones and leaves some out. The repertoire includes more than 150,000 clones, around 73% of them detected once, and 15% to 20% sits in the top ten. Across over 20 US areas, participants ranged in age from roughly 18 to 95 years. This TCR was sampled from a woman aged 45-65 years who had recovered from COVID-19. What was sequenced was PBMCs or T cells enriched from blood (not recorded which).

The CDR3 sequence: CASSLVARQGTYEQYF. The CDR3 region has the DNA TGTGCCAGCAGCTTAGTTGCTCGGCAGGGCACCTACGAGCAGTACTTC. The chain couples TRBV7-2 to TRBJ2-7; D is possibly TRBD1 (5 bases). V lost 1 base and J lost 2, with 15 bases in between. The length of the CDR3 is 16 residues. Germline V gene data show CDR1 as SGHTA and CDR2 as FQGNSA.